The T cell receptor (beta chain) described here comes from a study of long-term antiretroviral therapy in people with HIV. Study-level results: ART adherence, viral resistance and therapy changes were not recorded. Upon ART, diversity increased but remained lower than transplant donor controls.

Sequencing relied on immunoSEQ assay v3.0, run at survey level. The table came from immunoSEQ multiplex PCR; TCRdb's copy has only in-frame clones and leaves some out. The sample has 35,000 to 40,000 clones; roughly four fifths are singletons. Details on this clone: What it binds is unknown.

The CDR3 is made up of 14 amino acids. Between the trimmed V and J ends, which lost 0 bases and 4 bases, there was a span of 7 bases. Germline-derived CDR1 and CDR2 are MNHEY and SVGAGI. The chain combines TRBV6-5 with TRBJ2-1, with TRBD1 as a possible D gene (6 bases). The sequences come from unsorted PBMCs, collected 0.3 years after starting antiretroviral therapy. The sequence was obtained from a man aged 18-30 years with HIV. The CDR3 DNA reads TGTGCCAGCAGTTACTCGAGGGGGTACAATGAGCAGTTCTTC. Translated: CASSYSRGYNEQFF.